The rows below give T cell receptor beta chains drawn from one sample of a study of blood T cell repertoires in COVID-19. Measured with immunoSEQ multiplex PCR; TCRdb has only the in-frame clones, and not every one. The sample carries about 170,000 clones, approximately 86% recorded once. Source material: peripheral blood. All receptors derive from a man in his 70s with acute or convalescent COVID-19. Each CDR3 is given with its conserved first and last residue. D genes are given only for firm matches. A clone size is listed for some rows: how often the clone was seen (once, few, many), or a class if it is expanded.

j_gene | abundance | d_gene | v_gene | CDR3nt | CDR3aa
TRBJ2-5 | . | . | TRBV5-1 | TGCGCCAGCAGCTTGGCGCTAGCTCTTGAGACCCAGTACTTC | CASSLALALETQYF
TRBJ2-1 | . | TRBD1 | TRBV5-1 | TGCGCCAGCAGCCAGACCTCGGGACAGGCCAATGAGCAGTTCTTC | CASSQTSGQANEQFF
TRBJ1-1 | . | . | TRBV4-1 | TGCGCCAGCAGCCCTGGGTGGGGGGACGGCACTGAAGCTTTCTTT | CASSPGWGDGTEAFF
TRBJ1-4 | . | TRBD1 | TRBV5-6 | TGTGCCAGCAGCCGGGGACAGCCCAATGAAAAACTGTTTTTT | CASSRGQPNEKLFF
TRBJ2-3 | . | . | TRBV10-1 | TGCGCCAGCAGTGATGGAGGGAGCCCCTCAGATACGCAGTATTTT | CASSDGGSPSDTQYF
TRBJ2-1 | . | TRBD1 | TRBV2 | TGTGCCAGCAGTGGACTGGGACAGGGGTCTTATGAGCAGTTCTTC | CASSGLGQGSYEQFF
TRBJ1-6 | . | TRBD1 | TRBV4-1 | TGCGCCAGCAGCCAAGATCGAGGGACAGGTGGTTCACCCCTCCACTTT | CASSQDRGTGGSPLHF
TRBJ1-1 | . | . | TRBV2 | TGTGCCAGCAGTGAAAGGAGGGACACTGAAGCTTTCTTT | CASSERRDTEAFF
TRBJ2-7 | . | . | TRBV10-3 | TGTGCCATCATGGTGGCGGGTAACCTATACGAGCAGTACTTC | CAIMVAGNLYEQYF
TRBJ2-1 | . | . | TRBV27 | TGTGCCAGCAGTCCCGGAGGGGCGGGACCTGAGCAGTTCTTC | CASSPGGAGPEQFF
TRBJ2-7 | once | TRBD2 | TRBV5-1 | TGCGCCAGCAGCTTGGAACTAGCGGAGAACTACGAGCAGTACTTC | CASSLELAENYEQYF
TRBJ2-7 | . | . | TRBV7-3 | TGTGCCAGCAGCGCCGTGGGGAGTGACGAGCAGTACTTC | CASSAVGSDEQYF
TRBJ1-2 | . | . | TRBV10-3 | TGTGCCATCAGTGAGCAGGCACCTGGCTATGGCTACACCTTC | CAISEQAPGYGYTF
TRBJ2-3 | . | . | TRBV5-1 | TGCGCCAGCAGCCCGGGACACACTAGCACAGATACGCAGTATTTT | CASSPGHTSTDTQYF
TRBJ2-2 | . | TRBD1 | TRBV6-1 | TGTGCCAGCAGTGAACGCCCGACAGGGAGCACCGGGGAGCTGTTTTTT | CASSERPTGSTGELFF
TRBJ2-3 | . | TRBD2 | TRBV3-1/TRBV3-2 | TGTGCCAGCAGCCCCGCGACTAGCGGGAGTGGAGATACGCAGTATTTT | CASSPATSGSGDTQYF
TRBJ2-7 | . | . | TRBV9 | TGTGCCAGCAGCTACCAAAGCGGACCCTACGAGCAGTACTTC | CASSYQSGPYEQYF
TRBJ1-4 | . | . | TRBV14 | TGTGCCAGCAGCCCCTTGCAGTACGATGAAAAACTGTTTTTT | CASSPLQYDEKLFF
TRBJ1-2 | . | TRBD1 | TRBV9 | TGTGCCAGCAGCGTAGGTCGGGACAGCTCTTATGGCTACACCTTC | CASSVGRDSSYGYTF
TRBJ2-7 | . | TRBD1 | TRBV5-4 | TGTGCCAGCAGCCCGAGAGGGGGCGGTTTCTACGAGCAGTACTTC | CASSPRGGGFYEQYF
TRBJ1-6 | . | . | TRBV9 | TGTGCCAGCAGCGTAGTGGCAGGGGAGAGCTCCTATAATTCACCCCTCCACTTT | CASSVVAGESSYNSPLHF
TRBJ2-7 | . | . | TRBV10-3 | TGTGCCATCAGTGAGTCGAACAGGGCATATAGTGACTACGAGCAGTACTTC | CAISESNRAYSDYEQYF
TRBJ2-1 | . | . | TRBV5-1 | TGCGCCAGCAGCTTGGAACTCTACAATGAGCAGTTCTTC | CASSLELYNEQFF
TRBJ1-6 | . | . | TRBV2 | TGTGCCAGCAGAGACAAAGACAGATTAGGACCCCTCCACTTT | CASRDKDRLGPLHF
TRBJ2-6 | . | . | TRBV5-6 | TGTGCCAGCAGCTTGATGGACAGCTCTGGGGCCAACGTCCTGACTTTC | CASSLMDSSGANVLTF
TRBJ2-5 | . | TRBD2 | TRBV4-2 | TGTGCCAGCAGCCAAGGGCGGGGGGCGCGCTACCAAGAGACCCAGTACTTC | CASSQGRGARYQETQYF
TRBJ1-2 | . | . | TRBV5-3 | TGTGCCAGAAGCCCGGGGGGTCGTGCGGGACATACATCCTCATTACATGGCTACACCTTC | CARSPGGRAGHTSSLHGYTF